This T cell receptor beta chain came from a study of cytomegalovirus exposure and HLA in healthy donors. Findings of the study overall: The authors assumed roughly uniform sequencing depth across donors for presence/absence analyses.

Concerning this clone: The antigen remains unidentified.

Both 60 Vbeta primers and 13 Jbeta primers went into the PCR. The table came from immunoSEQ multiplex PCR; TCRdb's copy has only in-frame clones and leaves some out. The repertoire table contains approximately 120,000 clones. The CDR3 runs to 19 residues. In germline, CDR1 is GTSNPN, CDR2 SVGIG (reference sequence). The ends lost 0 bases at V and 0 bases at J; junction bases unmatched: 13. The origin of this receptor is a man between 18 and 35 years old in good health and CMV-seronegative. Sequenced material: PBMCs. This chain joins TRBV30 and TRBJ2-3; 9 bases map to TRBD2. The CDR3 region has the DNA TGTGCCTGGAGTGTTTCCTTGACTAGCGGTGTGCTCAGCACAGATACGCAGTATTTT. Its protein is CAWSVSLTSGVLSTDTQYF.